This T cell receptor beta chain was documented in a study of T cell changes during pregnancy in multiple sclerosis. J was trimmed by 6 bases and V by 2 bases; bases with no gene match: 3. The germline V gene has CDR1 GTSNPN and CDR2 SVGIG (reference sequence). CDR3 length equals 14 residues. The repertoire was sequenced with immunoSEQ multiplex PCR; TCRdb's copy has only in-frame clones and lacks some. The table includes approximately 36,000 clones, 93% detected once. This TCR was recovered from a female donor with multiple sclerosis, enrolled in a pregnancy study. This rearrangement joins TRBV30 to TRBJ2-1; 11 bases agree with TRBD1. This specimen consisted of CD4+ T cells from peripheral blood mononuclear cells, obtained in the first trimester of pregnancy. CDR3 nucleotides: TGTGCCTGGAGTAGGGACAGGGGGTCCAATGAGCAGTTCTTC. Its protein product is CAWSRDRGSNEQFF.